The 8 T cell receptor beta chains below all came from one sample that was sequenced in a study of blood T cell repertoires in COVID-19. The table came from immunoSEQ multiplex PCR; TCRdb's copy has only in-frame clones and leaves some out. The sample yields 200,000 or so clones, 88% seen once. Sequencing was carried out using PBMCs or T cells enriched from blood (not recorded which). These receptors all stem from a woman in her twenties or thirties who had recovered from COVID-19.

This clone has only one observation. The CDR3 nucleotides are TGTGCCTGCGCCAACACCGCGGGGGGGTCCGAGCAGTACTTC. Residues: CACANTAGGSEQYF. This sequence joins TRBV3-1 (or the pseudogene TRBV3-2) and TRBJ2-7; 9 bases line up with TRBD2. The CDR3 loop spans 14 amino acids. The J segment lost 6 bases and the V segment lost 11 bases, leaving 14 bases of the junction unmatched. The germline V gene encodes CDR1 LGHDT and CDR2 YNNKEL (reference sequence).

This sequence joins TRBV9 and TRBJ2-7; perhaps TRBD2 as D (6 bases). The CDR3 is made up of 14 amino acids. Germline V lookup: CDR1 SGDLS, CDR2 YYNGEE. The V and J ends lost 4 bases and 3 bases respectively, with 14 bases between them. The CDR3 DNA sequence: TGTGCCAGCAGCATGGGGGGAGATATCTACGAGCAGTACTTC. It translates to CASSMGGDIYEQYF. Combining the CDR3 with reference TRBV9 and TRBJ2-7 gives the whole variable domain DSGVTQTPKHLITATGQRVTLRCSPRSGDLSVYWYQQSLDQGLQFLIQYYNGEERAKGNILERFSAQQFPDLHSELNLSSLELGDSALYFCASSMGGDIYEQYFGPGTRLTVT.

This chain uses TRBV3-1 (or the pseudogene TRBV3-2) with TRBJ2-7; TRBD1 matches 10 bases. The CDR3 has 15 residues. With V trimmed by 3 bases and J by 2 bases, 4 bases remained unmatched. Germline V gene sequence: CDR1 LGHDT, CDR2 YNNKEL (reference sequence). The CDR3 sequence: CASSHFGTGAYEQYF. The CDR3 nucleotides read TGTGCCAGCAGCCACTTCGGGACAGGGGCCTACGAGCAGTACTTC.

The table lists this clone with a few counts. The rearrangement uses TRBV5-1 and TRBJ1-1; 8 bases match TRBD1. Looked up from germline, CDR1 is SGHRS and CDR2 is YFSETQ. The CDR3 totals 13 residues. After removal of 0 bases from V and 7 bases from J, the junction contained 2 bases not matched to a gene. In DNA form, the CDR3 reads TGCGCCAGCAGCTTGGAACAGGGGGTTGAAGCTTTCTTT. It encodes CASSLEQGVEAFF.

The V call is TRBV4-1, the J call TRBJ2-6; D remains unclear. Germline V gene lookup returns CDR1 MGHRA and CDR2 YSYEKL. Trimming stripped 1 base from V and 13 bases from J, with 8 bases between. The CDR3 length is 12 residues. CDR3 nucleotides: TGCGCCAGCAGCCAAGTTGCCCGGGTCCTGACTTTC. It encodes CASSQVARVLTF.

The chain has TRBV19 and TRBJ1-2; D may be TRBD1 (5 bases). The CDR3 has 17 amino acids. Germline V gene data show CDR1 as LNHDA and CDR2 as SQIVND (reference sequence). Trimming removed 3 bases at V and 3 bases at J, with 20 bases between. CDR3 loop: CASSMGPLGTGYYGYTF. The CDR3 DNA reads as TGTGCCAGTAGTATGGGTCCTCTCGGAACAGGATACTATGGCTACACCTTC.

The CDR3 region is CASIRAGGHEQYF. The CDR3 DNA is TGTGCCAGCATCCGGGCAGGGGGGCACGAGCAGTACTTC. The rearrangement joins TRBV12-3 or TRBV12-4 to TRBJ2-7; the D gene is possibly TRBD1 (7 bases). Between the trimmed V and J ends, which lost 7 bases and 5 bases, there was a span of 15 bases. This CDR3 spans 13 amino acids.

The V gene is TRBV5-4, the J gene TRBJ2-1; 7 bases fit TRBD2. J gave up 5 bases and V 5 bases, and 10 bases lay outside the gene matches. From germline, CDR1 is SGHNT and CDR2 YYREEE (reference sequence). This CDR3 is 15 amino acids long. CDR3 in DNA: TGTGCCAGCAGGCCCCTCGGCGGGAGCGACAATGAGCAGTTCTTC. It codes for CASRPLGGSDNEQFF.